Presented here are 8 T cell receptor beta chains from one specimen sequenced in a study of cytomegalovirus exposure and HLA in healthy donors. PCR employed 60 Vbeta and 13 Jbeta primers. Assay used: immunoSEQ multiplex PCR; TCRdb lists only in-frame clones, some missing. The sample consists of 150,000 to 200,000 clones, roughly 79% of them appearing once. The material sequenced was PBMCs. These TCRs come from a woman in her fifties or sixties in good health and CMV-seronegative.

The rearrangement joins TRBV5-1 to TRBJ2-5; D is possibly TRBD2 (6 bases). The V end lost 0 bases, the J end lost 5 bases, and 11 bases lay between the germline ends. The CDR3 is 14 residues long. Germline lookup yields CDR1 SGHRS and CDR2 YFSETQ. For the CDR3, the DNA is TGCGCCAGCAGCTTGGGGCTAGCGATCGAGACCCAGTACTTC. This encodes CASSLGLAIETQYF.

CDR3: CASRVGASGQETQYF. CDR3 nucleotides: TGTGCCAGCCGAGTCGGGGCTAGCGGCCAAGAGACCCAGTACTTC. The chain recombines TRBV4-2 with TRBJ2-5; 7 nucleotides align to TRBD2. CDR3 size: 15 residues. V shed 8 bases and J 1 base; nucleotides not matched to a gene: 10. Germline V gene sequence: CDR1 LGHNA, CDR2 YNFKEQ.

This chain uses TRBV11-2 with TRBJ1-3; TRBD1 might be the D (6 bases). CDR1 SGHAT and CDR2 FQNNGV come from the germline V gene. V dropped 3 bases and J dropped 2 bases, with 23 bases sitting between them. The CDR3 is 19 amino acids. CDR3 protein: CASSLTGGRWFGTGNTIYF. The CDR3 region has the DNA TGTGCCAGCAGCTTGACGGGGGGGCGATGGTTTGGAACTGGAAACACCATATATTTT.

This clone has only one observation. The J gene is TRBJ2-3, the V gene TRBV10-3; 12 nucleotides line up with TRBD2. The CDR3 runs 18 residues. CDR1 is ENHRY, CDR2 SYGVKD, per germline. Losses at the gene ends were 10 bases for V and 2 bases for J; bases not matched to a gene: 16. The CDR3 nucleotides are TGTGCCACCGAGACGAGACTAGCGGGAGTTGATTACACAGATACGCAGTATTTT. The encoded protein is CATETRLAGVDYTDTQYF.

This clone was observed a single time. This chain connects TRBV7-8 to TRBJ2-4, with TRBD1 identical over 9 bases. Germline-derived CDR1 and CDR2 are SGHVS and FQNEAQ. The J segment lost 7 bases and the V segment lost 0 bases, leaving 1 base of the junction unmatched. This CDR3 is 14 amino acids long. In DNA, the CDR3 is TGTGCCAGCAGCTTAGCCGGGACAGGGAACATTCAGTACTTC. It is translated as CASSLAGTGNIQYF.

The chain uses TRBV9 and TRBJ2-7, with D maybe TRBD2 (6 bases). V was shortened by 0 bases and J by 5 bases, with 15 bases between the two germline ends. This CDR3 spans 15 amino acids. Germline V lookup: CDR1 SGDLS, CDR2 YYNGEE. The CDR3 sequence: CASSVGGGTVDEQYF. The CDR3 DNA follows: TGTGCCAGCAGCGTAGGCGGCGGGACGGTAGACGAGCAGTACTTC.

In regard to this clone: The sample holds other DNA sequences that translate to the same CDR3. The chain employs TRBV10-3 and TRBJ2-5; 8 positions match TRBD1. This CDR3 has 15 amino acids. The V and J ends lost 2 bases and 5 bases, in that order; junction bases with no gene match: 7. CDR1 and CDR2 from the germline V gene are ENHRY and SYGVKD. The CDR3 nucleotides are TGTGCCATCAGTGAGGGGACAGGAGGAATCGAGACCCAGTACTTC. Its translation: CAISEGTGGIETQYF.

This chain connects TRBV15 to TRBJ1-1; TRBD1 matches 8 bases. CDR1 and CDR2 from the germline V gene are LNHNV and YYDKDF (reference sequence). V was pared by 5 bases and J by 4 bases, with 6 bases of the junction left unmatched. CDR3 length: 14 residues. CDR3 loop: CATSPTGEVTEAFF. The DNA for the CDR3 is TGTGCCACCAGCCCGACAGGGGAAGTCACTGAAGCTTTCTTT. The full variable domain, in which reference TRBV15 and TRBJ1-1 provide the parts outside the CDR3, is DAMVIQNPRYQVTQFGKPVTLSCSQTLNHNVMYWYQQKSSQAPKLLFHYYDKDFNNEADTPDNFQSRRPNTSFCFLDIRSPGLGDTAMYLCATSPTGEVTEAFFGQGTRLTVV.